Listed here are 5 T cell receptor beta chains from one sample, sequenced in a study of blood T cell repertoires in COVID-19. This table comes from immunoSEQ multiplex PCR, and its TCRdb copy is limited to in-frame clones, with some not included. This repertoire shows 240,000 or so clones, around 86% found once; its top ten account for about an eighth. Sequencing input: peripheral blood. The receptors derive from a woman aged 55-69 years with active or convalescent COVID-19.

The CDR3 sequence is CASSPWGGMNTEAFF. CDR3 bases: TGTGCCAGCAGCCCGTGGGGGGGCATGAACACTGAAGCTTTCTTT. The chain carries TRBV7-8 and TRBJ1-1, with D perhaps TRBD1 (6 bases). The germline V gene has CDR1 SGHVS and CDR2 FQNEAQ. V lost 5 bases, J lost 0 bases, and 13 bases lay in between. The CDR3 has 15 residues.

This sequence joins TRBV4-2 and TRBJ1-4, with no clear D. V lost 4 bases, J lost 0 bases, and 18 bases lay in between. Germline CDR1 reads LGHNA; CDR2 reads YNFKEQ. CDR3 length: 18 amino acids. CDR3 in amino acids: CASSRGPVSPTTNEKLFF. CDR3 nucleotide sequence: TGTGCCAGCAGCCGTGGGCCAGTCTCCCCAACAACTAATGAAAAACTGTTTTTT.

This clone was seen only a few times. V and J are TRBV6-4 and TRBJ1-1; D gene ambiguous. The germline V and J ends were trimmed by 3 bases and 0 bases, with 5 bases remaining between them. The CDR3 totals 13 residues. Germline loops: CDR1 MRHNA, CDR2 SNTAGT. The CDR3 reads CASSEDMNTEAFF. In DNA, the CDR3 is TGTGCCAGCAGTGAAGACATGAACACTGAAGCTTTCTTT.

This clone has a single count. This chain uses TRBV7-2 with TRBJ2-5, with 10 bases identical to TRBD2. The CDR3 runs 13 residues. Germline V gene data show CDR1 as SGHTA and CDR2 as FQGNSA. V shed 5 bases and J 5 bases; nucleotides not matched to a gene: 2. For the CDR3, the DNA is TGTGCCAGCAGCATTAGCGGGGGGGAGACCCAGTACTTC. It codes for CASSISGGETQYF.

This clone was recorded a few times. Other nucleotide sequences from this sample produce the same CDR3. V is TRBV5-1 and J is TRBJ1-1; 8 bases match TRBD1. Germline trimming cut 0 bases from V and 1 base from J; bases unmatched to any gene: 2. Germline V gene sequence: CDR1 SGHRS, CDR2 YFSETQ. The CDR3 is 15 amino acids. The CDR3 coding sequence is TGCGCCAGCAGCTTGGACGGACAGGGGAACACTGAAGCTTTCTTT. Translated, it gives CASSLDGQGNTEAFF.